The source of this T cell receptor (beta chain) is a study of T cell responses to AZD1222 COVID-19 vaccine. Study-wide findings and caveats: Repertoire sampling happened only post peak T cell response.

Profiled with immunoSEQ multiplex PCR; TCRdb holds only in-frame clones, not every one. Altogether some 200,000 clones are present, under 95% being singletons, with the ten largest covering roughly 1%. Of note for this clone: The antigen is not known.

This CDR3 is built from 14 residues. The V and J ends lost 6 bases and 2 bases respectively, with 13 bases between them. Germline CDR1 reads LNHDA; CDR2 reads SQIVND (reference sequence). The sample in question was peripheral blood, obtained 28 days after the second AZD1222 dose. V gene TRBV19 combines with J gene TRBJ1-2, with unresolved D. The TCR sequence derives from an adult who received the AZD1222 COVID-19 vaccine. CDR3 protein: CASSNDRANYGYTF. Here the CDR3 DNA reads TGTGCCAGTAGCAATGACCGAGCGAACTATGGCTACACCTTC.